This T cell receptor (beta chain) is from a study of cytomegalovirus exposure and HLA in healthy donors. PCR involved 60 Vbeta and 13 Jbeta primers. Profiled with immunoSEQ multiplex PCR; TCRdb holds only in-frame clones, not every one. This repertoire shows about 110,000 clones, around 86% found once; its top ten account for less than 2.5%. The V end was cut by 3 bases, the J end by 9 bases, with 13 bases between. Germline CDR1 is SGDLS and CDR2 is YYNGEE. The CDR3 is made up of 13 amino acids. Study-wide results and limits: The study had only CMV serostatus as immune exposure information. About 90% or about 30% of the time was how often most TCR beta V segments were productive, according to an earlier analysis.

Turning to this clone: Its antigen is unidentified.

The sequencing input was PBMCs. This clonotype originated in a woman aged 25 to 39 in good health and CMV-seronegative. The chain uses TRBV9 and TRBJ2-1; perhaps TRBD2 as D (6 bases). DNA for the CDR3: TGTGCCAGCAGCGAGGGAGCCGGGGGTGAGCAGTTCTTC. The encoded protein is CASSEGAGGEQFF.